This T cell receptor beta chain is drawn from a study of T cell responses to AZD1222 COVID-19 vaccine. Whole-study results and caveats: In a largely white British group with more females than males, clonal diversity was possibly underestimated.

V dropped 2 bases and J dropped 6 bases, with 8 bases sitting between them. CDR3 length: 12 residues. Germline assignment: CDR1 SGHVS and CDR2 FQNEAQ. TCRdb's copy holds only in-frame clones and misses some; the assay was immunoSEQ multiplex PCR. This table has roughly 100,000 clones, 80% to 85% appearing once. Notes on this clone: Its antigen is unknown.

V gene TRBV7-8 combines with J gene TRBJ2-7, with a possible D match to TRBD1 (5 bases). The sample was peripheral blood, taken on day 0 of AZD1222 vaccination. The clonotype originates from an adult in good health. The DNA for the CDR3 is TGTGCCAGCAGCTTACAAGGGGCCGAGCAGTACTTC. The encoded protein is CASSLQGAEQYF.